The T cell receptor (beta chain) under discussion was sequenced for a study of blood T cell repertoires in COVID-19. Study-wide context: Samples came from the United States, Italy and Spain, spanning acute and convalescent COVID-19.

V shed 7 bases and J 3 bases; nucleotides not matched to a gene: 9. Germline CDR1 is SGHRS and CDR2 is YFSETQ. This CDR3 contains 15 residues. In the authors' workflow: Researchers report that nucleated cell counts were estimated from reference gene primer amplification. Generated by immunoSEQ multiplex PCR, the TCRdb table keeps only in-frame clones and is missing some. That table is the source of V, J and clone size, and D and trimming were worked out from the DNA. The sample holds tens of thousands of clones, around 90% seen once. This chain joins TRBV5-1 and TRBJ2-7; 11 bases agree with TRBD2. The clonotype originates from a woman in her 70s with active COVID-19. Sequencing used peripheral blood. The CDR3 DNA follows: TGCGCCAGCGCCGTACTAGCGGGGGTGAACTACGAGCAGTACTTC. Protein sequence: CASAVLAGVNYEQYF. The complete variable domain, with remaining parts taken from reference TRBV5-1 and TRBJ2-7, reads KAGVTQTPRYLIKTRGQQVTLSCSPISGHRSVSWYQQTPGQGLQFLFEYFSETQRNKGNFPGRFSGRQFSNSRSEMNVSTLELGDSALYLCASAVLAGVNYEQYFGPGTRLTVT.